The next 25 T cell receptor beta chains were all read from a single sample in a study of technical replicates of blood from a handful of donors. The data were produced by immunoSEQ multiplex PCR, yet TCRdb's version contains in-frame clones alone and is incomplete. The sample has around 30,000 clones; approximately 90% are singletons. The sample taken for sequencing was PBMCs. The source of these receptors is a human donor in good health. Some clones in this sample may be carry-over from other donors' samples.

This clone was seen more than once but under ten times. The genes are TRBV11-2 and TRBJ2-1, with TRBD1 matching over 7 bases. In germline, CDR1 is SGHAT, CDR2 FQNNGV. CDR3 length equals 16 residues. V lost 1 base, J lost 5 bases, and 8 bases stayed unmatched. The DNA of the CDR3 is TGTGCCAGCAGCTTAGGGGGGTGGGACAGCAACAATGAGCAGTTCTTC. Its translation is CASSLGGWDSNNEQFF.

The chain carries TRBV7-3 and TRBJ2-2; D gene unclear. The CDR3 runs 15 residues. Germline CDR1 is SGHTA and CDR2 is FQGTGA. V was cut by 5 bases and J by 6 bases, with 16 bases left in between. This CDR3 is CASSLNALTAGELFF. The CDR3, as DNA: TGTGCCAGCAGCCTCAATGCACTGACTGCCGGGGAGCTGTTTTTT.

The rearrangement joins TRBV7-9 to TRBJ2-2; D is perhaps TRBD2 (5 bases). This CDR3 has 15 residues. The V gene lost 0 bases and the J gene lost 7 bases, with 12 bases spanning the gap. The germline CDR1 and CDR2 sequences are SEHNR and FQNEAQ (reference sequence). The CDR3 sequence: CASSLAEGQNGELFF. The CDR3 DNA follows: TGTGCCAGCAGCTTAGCCGAGGGCCAGAACGGGGAGCTGTTTTTT. Looking up the rest from reference TRBV7-9 and TRBJ2-2 gives the full variable domain: DTGVSQNPRHKITKRGQNVTFRCDPISEHNRLYWYRQTLGQGPEFLTYFQNEAQLEKSRLLSDRFSAERPKGSFSTLEIQRTEQGDSAMYLCASSLAEGQNGELFFGEGSRLTVL.

V gene TRBV7-9 combines with J gene TRBJ2-3; tentative D call: TRBD1 (5 bases). Germline V gene data show CDR1 as SEHNR and CDR2 as FQNEAQ (reference sequence). The CDR3 is 17 amino acids. Trimming removed 1 base from V and 0 bases from J, with 14 bases in between. CDR3 in amino acids: CASSLVLTVTSTDTQYF. The CDR3 bases are TGTGCCAGCAGCTTAGTTTTGACAGTCACTAGCACAGATACGCAGTATTTT.

The chain recombines TRBV30 with TRBJ2-7; 16 nucleotides agree with TRBD2. V was pared by 2 bases and J by 4 bases, with 5 bases of the junction left unmatched. Germline V CDR1 and CDR2: GTSNPN, SVGIG (reference sequence). There are 16 residues in the CDR3. The CDR3 sequence is CAWSPGTSGRAYEQYF. The CDR3 DNA is TGTGCCTGGAGTCCCGGGACTAGCGGGAGGGCTTACGAGCAGTACTTC.

The CDR3 is CASRPTGRDQPQHF. The CDR3 coding sequence is TGTGCCAGCAGGCCGACAGGACGGGATCAGCCCCAGCATTTT. V is TRBV6-4 and J is TRBJ1-5, with D possibly matching TRBD1 (6 bases). Germline V lookup: CDR1 MRHNA, CDR2 SNTAGT. This CDR3 comprises 14 residues. Trimming left V 6 bases short and J 5 bases short, with 14 bases between.

CDR3 residues: CASSQETGDGYTF. CDR3 bases: TGCGCCAGCAGCCAAGAAACGGGTGATGGCTACACCTTC. The genes are TRBV4-3 and TRBJ1-2; D remains unclear. The length of the CDR3 is 13 residues. Germline V gene sequence: CDR1 LGHNA, CDR2 YSLEER. The V end lost 0 bases, the J end lost 6 bases, and 8 bases lay between the germline ends.

The chain links TRBV10-3 to TRBJ2-2; a weak D match, TRBD1 (6 bases). The CDR3 is made up of 14 amino acids. Germline V gives CDR1 ENHRY, CDR2 SYGVKD. Trimming pared 6 bases from V and 6 bases from J, leaving 14 bases between. The CDR3 reads CAIRNTGSAGELFF. CDR3 coding DNA: TGTGCCATCAGAAATACAGGGTCTGCCGGGGAGCTGTTTTTT.

The chain employs TRBV27 and TRBJ1-5; D remains ambiguous. The CDR3 consists of 12 residues. Germline-derived CDR1 and CDR2 are MNHEY and SMNVEV (reference sequence). Between the trimmed V and J ends, which lost 6 bases and 3 bases, there was a span of 6 bases. CDR3 residues: CASSPSNQPQHF. The CDR3 bases are TGTGCCAGCAGCCCATCCAATCAGCCCCAGCATTTT.

The rearrangement links TRBV6-1 to TRBJ1-2, with D possibly being TRBD1 (5 bases). V lost 6 bases and J 1 base, leaving 6 bases between the germline ends. The germline V gene encodes CDR1 MNHNS and CDR2 SASEGT. The CDR3 consists of 12 residues. DNA for the CDR3: TGTGCCAGCAGACAGGTTAACTATGGCTACACCTTC. Its protein product is CASRQVNYGYTF.

DNA of the CDR3: TGTGCCAGTTCCAGGGCGGCAGATACGCAGTATTTT. It specifies CASSRAADTQYF. The rearrangement uses TRBV5-5 and TRBJ2-3, with D possibly TRBD1 on 5 matching bases. V was pared by 8 bases and J by 4 bases, with 11 bases between. The CDR3 is made up of 12 amino acids. Germline V gene sequence: CDR1 SGHKS, CDR2 YYEKEE (reference sequence).

The genes are TRBV18 and TRBJ2-2; 10 bases align to TRBD1. Germline V CDR1 and CDR2: KGHSH, LQKENI. V lost 4 bases, J lost 3 bases, and 5 bases stayed unmatched. There are 16 residues in the CDR3. CDR3 region: CASSLTGTGDTGELFF. The DNA for the CDR3 is TGTGCCAGCTCACTTACCGGGACAGGGGACACCGGGGAGCTGTTTTTT.

The chain carries TRBV5-1 and TRBJ2-5; 8 nucleotides agree with TRBD2. The CDR3 consists of 14 residues. V trimming: 4 bases; J trimming: 5 bases; junction bases outside the gene matches: 7. The germline V gene encodes CDR1 SGHRS and CDR2 YFSETQ. The CDR3 protein is CASSPSGRGETQYF. CDR3 DNA: TGCGCCAGCAGCCCCAGCGGGAGAGGGGAGACCCAGTACTTC. The full variable domain, in which reference TRBV5-1 and TRBJ2-5 provide the parts outside the CDR3, is KAGVTQTPRYLIKTRGQQVTLSCSPISGHRSVSWYQQTPGQGLQFLFEYFSETQRNKGNFPGRFSGRQFSNSRSEMNVSTLELGDSALYLCASSPSGRGETQYFGPGTRLLVL.

The gene calls are TRBV7-2 and TRBJ1-5; D possibly corresponds to TRBD1 (5 bases). The CDR3 is made up of 13 amino acids. Germline CDR1 SGHTA, CDR2 FQGNSA. Trimming took 4 bases from V and 8 from J, leaving 12 bases between them. CDR3 sequence reads: CASSSNAGEPQHF. CDR3 coding DNA: TGTGCCAGCAGCTCCAACGCGGGGGAGCCCCAGCATTTT.

This sequence joins TRBV5-5 and TRBJ1-5; D is ambiguous. Germline lookup yields CDR1 SGHKS and CDR2 YYEKEE (reference sequence). This CDR3 comprises 13 residues. V lost 4 bases and J lost 6, with 11 bases in between. CDR3 nucleotide sequence: TGTGCCAGCAGCGAAATGAGCGGTCAGCCCCAGCATTTT. This sequence encodes CASSEMSGQPQHF.

The chain combines TRBV7-9 with TRBJ2-2; D is ambiguous. The CDR3 runs 14 residues. With 2 bases removed from V and 2 bases from J, the gap between germline ends came to 6 bases. Germline V gene lookup returns CDR1 SEHNR and CDR2 FQNEAQ (reference sequence). CDR3 DNA: TGTGCCAGCAGCTTAATCCTAAACACCGGGGAGCTGTTTTTT. This sequence encodes CASSLILNTGELFF.

The chain uses TRBV2 and TRBJ2-2, with D tentatively TRBD2 (6 bases). Germline V gene lookup returns CDR1 SNHLY and CDR2 FYNNEI. This CDR3 is 15 amino acids long. V was clipped by 4 bases and J by 6 bases, with 15 bases between them. CDR3: CASSVEGSGSGELFF. For the CDR3, the DNA is TGTGCCAGCAGTGTCGAGGGGAGCGGGTCCGGGGAGCTGTTTTTT.

The gene calls are TRBV29-1 and TRBJ1-1; no clear D. Germline V lookup: CDR1 SQVTM, CDR2 ANQGSEA. This CDR3 is built from 13 residues. V was pared by 2 bases and J by 4 bases, with 11 bases between. The CDR3 spells CSVEIGAATEAFF. Written as DNA, the CDR3 is TGCAGCGTTGAAATCGGAGCGGCCACTGAAGCTTTCTTT.

The sample holds one count of this clone. The chain uses TRBV19 and TRBJ1-2; 7 nucleotides align to TRBD1. Germline V gene data show CDR1 as LNHDA and CDR2 as SQIVND (reference sequence). CDR3 length: 15 residues. Unmatched junction bases numbered 7, after V lost 1 base and J lost 5 bases. CDR3 residues: CASSIAGQRSYGYTF. The CDR3 coding sequence is TGTGCCAGTAGTATAGCGGGACAGAGATCTTATGGCTACACCTTC.

This clone showed up just once. The V call is TRBV6-1, the J call TRBJ1-5; weak D call: TRBD1 (5 bases). Trimming pared 3 bases from V and 6 bases from J, leaving 9 bases between. Germline-derived CDR1 and CDR2 are MNHNS and SASEGT. The CDR3 spans 13 residues. CDR3 nucleotide sequence: TGTGCCAGCAGTGACGGGGGACTTCAGCCCCAGCATTTT. Encoded protein: CASSDGGLQPQHF.

The chain joins TRBV9 to TRBJ1-3, with D unresolved. Germline V CDR1 and CDR2: SGDLS, YYNGEE. The CDR3 extends over 15 amino acids. The V gene lost 3 bases and the J gene lost 1 base, with 11 bases spanning the gap. CDR3 amino acids: CASSEKSISGNTIYF. DNA of the CDR3: TGTGCCAGCAGCGAGAAGAGCATATCTGGAAACACCATATATTTT.

The V and J genes are TRBV5-1 and TRBJ2-3, with 8 positions matching TRBD2. With 7 bases clipped from V and 4 bases from J, the junction kept 8 bases outside the gene matches. CDR3 length equals 14 residues. Per the germline V gene, CDR1 is SGHRS and CDR2 is YFSETQ. CDR3 sequence (DNA): TGCGCCAGCCACGGGACTAGTGTCGCAGATACGCAGTATTTT. This gives the protein CASHGTSVADTQYF.

This chain links TRBV4-2 with TRBJ2-2; TRBD1 might be the D (5 bases). This CDR3 contains 16 residues. CDR1 and CDR2 from the germline V gene are LGHNA and YNFKEQ. V dropped 4 bases and J dropped 6 bases, with 18 bases sitting between them. The CDR3 coding sequence is TGTGCCAGCAGCCTACAATATCTTCAGGGTTCCGGGGAGCTGTTTTTT. Amino acid sequence: CASSLQYLQGSGELFF.

The CDR3 is CASSNQGVGDEQYF. Written as DNA, the CDR3 is TGTGCCAGCAGCAACCAGGGGGTCGGGGACGAGCAGTACTTC. This chain links TRBV7-3 with TRBJ2-7; the match to TRBD1 covers 7 bases. The V gene's germline CDR1 is SGHTA and CDR2 FQGTGA. The CDR3 length is 14 residues. Trimming at V came to 5 bases and at J to 5 bases, leaving 9 bases not matched to a gene.

Only a few counts were recorded for this clone. The rearrangement uses TRBV29-1 and TRBJ2-2, with a possible D match to TRBD1 (5 bases). Germline lookup yields CDR1 SQVTM and CDR2 ANQGSEA. V was trimmed by 4 bases and J by 7 bases, leaving 10 bases between them. The CDR3 extends over 12 amino acids. CDR3 bases: TGCAGCGTTGGGGGAACAGGCGGGGAGCTGTTTTTT. Its translation is CSVGGTGGELFF.